The sequence of this TCR beta chain was determined in a study of monozygotic twins with inflammatory bowel disease. Regarding the study as a whole: Diversity of TCRbeta measured by inverse Simpson was lower in IBD patients than in healthy co-twins.

This CDR3 region has 14 residues. Every TCR library consumed about 3.5 ug of total RNA. TCRdb reprocessed the 5' RACE reads, keeping one entry per CDR3 protein, no DNA. This listing includes about 440,000 distinct CDR3 sequences. For this clonotype: What it recognizes is unknown.

The V call is TRBV12-3 or TRBV12-4, the J call TRBJ1-1; TCRdb gives TRBD1 as the D gene, but with no DNA this cannot be confirmed. Sequenced sample: blood. The source of this sequence is a human donor with ulcerative colitis or Crohn's disease, or a healthy co-twin of an affected twin (not recorded which). The chain's CDR3 is CASSLLPQGSGAFF.